This T cell receptor (beta chain) emerged from a study of blood T cell repertoires in COVID-19. Looking at the study overall: PBMCs, B-cell-depleted T cells, or T cells were the source of the cDNA or gDNA that made up the material.

Recruits, aged roughly 18 to 89 years, lived in 24 US areas. Using immunoSEQ multiplex PCR, the repertoire was profiled, and TCRdb retains in-frame clones only, with some absent. The sample holds about 400,000 clones; 88% are singletons and the top ten take more than 0.85%. CDR3 size: 17 residues. Germline CDR1 and CDR2: LNHDA and SQIVND (reference sequence). The trim removed 7 bases at V and 1 base at J, leaving 12 bases unmatched. The receptor comes from a woman aged 25 to 45 with acute COVID-19. J is TRBJ1-5 and V is TRBV19, with 8 bases matching TRBD1. Material: PBMCs or T cells enriched from blood (not recorded which). The CDR3 spells CASTWDRREGSNQPQHF. In DNA, the CDR3 is TGTGCCAGTACTTGGGACAGGCGAGAGGGGAGCAATCAGCCCCAGCATTTT. The full variable domain, completed using reference TRBV19 and TRBJ1-5, is DGGITQSPKYLFRKEGQNVTLSCEQNLNHDAMYWYRQDPGQGLRLIYYSQIVNDFQKGDIAEGYSVSREKKESFPLTVTSAQKNPTAFYLCASTWDRREGSNQPQHFGDGTRLSIL.